The 19 T cell receptor beta chains presented below share a single source sample, sequenced in a study of blood T cell repertoires in COVID-19. The assay was immunoSEQ multiplex PCR, and TCRdb's table has in-frame clones only and misses some. The sample contains 150,000 to 200,000 clones, 84% of which appear only once. Input material: PBMCs or T cells enriched from blood (not recorded which). These receptors were taken from a man in his fifties who had recovered from COVID-19.

This clone appeared once. The rearrangement joins TRBV4-2 to TRBJ1-2; D is possibly TRBD1 (6 bases). The V and J ends lost 1 base and 4 bases respectively, with 7 bases between them. The length of the CDR3 is 13 residues. Germline V gives CDR1 LGHNA, CDR2 YNFKEQ. CDR3 DNA: TGTGCCAGCAGCCAAGCGACAGGCTATGGCTACACCTTC. Encoded protein: CASSQATGYGYTF.

Notes on this clone: The junction departs from germline at one end; a sequencing error may be responsible. The V and J genes are TRBV7-7 and TRBJ2-5; D is perhaps TRBD2 (5 bases). Germline V gene lookup returns CDR1 SSHAT and CDR2 FNYEAQ (reference sequence). The CDR3 runs to 17 residues. CDR3 loop: CASSLAFLTKLAKTQYF. CDR3 DNA: TGTGCTAGCAGCTTAGCGTTTTTGACAAAATTGGCAAAGACCCAGTACTTC.

This clone was seen at least ten times. The J gene is TRBJ1-1, the V gene TRBV5-4; no reliable D call. The CDR3 spans 12 residues. The V gene lost 4 bases and the J gene lost 7 bases, with 11 bases spanning the gap. CDR1 SGHNT and CDR2 YYREEE come from the germline V gene (reference sequence). The CDR3 nucleotides are TGTGCCAGCAGCGGGTTGGGCAATGAAGCTTTCTTT. Its protein product is CASSGLGNEAFF.

The chain combines TRBV13 with TRBJ2-3; possible D gene TRBD1, 5 bases. V was shortened by 7 bases and J by 2 bases, with 16 bases between the two germline ends. The CDR3 sequence is 15 residues long. From germline, CDR1 is PRHDT and CDR2 FYEKMQ (reference sequence). This chain's CDR3 is CASKSTRQYTDTQYF. The CDR3 DNA reads as TGTGCCAGCAAGTCCACTCGACAGTACACAGATACGCAGTATTTT.

The chain joins TRBV6-1 to TRBJ1-1; perhaps TRBD1 as D (5 bases). CDR3 size: 13 residues. Per germline, CDR1 MNHNS and CDR2 SASEGT. Trimming left V 2 bases short and J 3 bases short, with 7 bases between. This chain's CDR3 is CASSERRDTEAFF. The CDR3 bases are TGTGCCAGCAGTGAACGCAGGGACACTGAAGCTTTCTTT.

The rearrangement joins TRBV27 to TRBJ2-1; D gene unclear. The CDR3 is 14 amino acids. CDR1 and CDR2 (germline): MNHEY, SMNVEV (reference sequence). Between the trimmed V and J ends, which lost 7 bases and 0 bases, there was a span of 10 bases. In nucleotides, the CDR3 is TGTGCCAGCAAAGGCGGAAGCTCCTACAATGAGCAGTTCTTC. As protein: CASKGGSSYNEQFF.

J is TRBJ1-3 and V is TRBV7-9; 7 bases match TRBD1. The CDR3 length is 16 residues. V lost 2 bases to trimming and J lost 2 bases; unmatched junction nucleotides: 6. The germline V gene encodes CDR1 SEHNR and CDR2 FQNEAQ (reference sequence). The CDR3 nucleotides read TGTGCCAGCAGCTTACTACAGACAGGGACTGGAAACACCATATATTTT. Its protein is CASSLLQTGTGNTIYF.

This clone was counted a single time. The chain is built from TRBV11-2 and TRBJ2-3, with TRBD1 matching over 8 bases. The J segment lost 0 bases and the V segment lost 5 bases, leaving 7 bases of the junction unmatched. Germline values: CDR1 SGHAT, CDR2 FQNNGV. The CDR3 runs 16 residues. The DNA of the CDR3 is TGTGCCAGCAGCACCACCAGGGGGCGAAGCACAGATACGCAGTATTTT. Its translation is CASSTTRGRSTDTQYF.

The chain recombines TRBV7-9 with TRBJ2-2; D is undetermined. The V end lost 2 bases, the J end lost 5 bases, and 15 bases lay between the germline ends. The CDR3 has 16 residues. Germline CDR1 reads SEHNR; CDR2 reads FQNEAQ (reference sequence). CDR3 in amino acids: CASSLLVRHVTGELFF. The CDR3 DNA is TGTGCCAGCAGCTTATTAGTCCGACACGTAACCGGGGAGCTGTTTTTT.

Of note for this clone: The sample holds other DNA sequences that translate to the same CDR3. The chain carries TRBV7-2 and TRBJ2-7; 7 positions agree with TRBD1. This CDR3 contains 15 residues. The J segment lost 0 bases and the V segment lost 1 base, leaving 3 bases of the junction unmatched. Per germline, CDR1 SGHTA and CDR2 FQGNSA. This CDR3 reads CASSLGGQSSYEQYF. In nucleotides, the CDR3 is TGTGCCAGCAGCTTAGGGGGACAGAGCTCCTACGAGCAGTACTTC.

The rearrangement joins TRBV28 to TRBJ1-5; TRBD1 is a possible D gene (5 bases). Trimming stripped 2 bases from V and 6 bases from J, with 17 bases between. Germline values: CDR1 MDHEN, CDR2 SYDVKM. This CDR3 spans 16 amino acids. The CDR3 spells CASSLNPGVTGQPQHF. In nucleotides, the CDR3 is TGTGCCAGCAGTTTAAATCCGGGGGTGACGGGTCAGCCCCAGCATTTT. Full variable domain (remainder filled in from reference TRBV28 and TRBJ1-5): DVKVTQSSRYLVKRTGEKVFLECVQDMDHENMFWYRQDPGLGLRLIYFSYDVKMKEKGDIPEGYSVSREKKERFSLILESASTNQTSMYLCASSLNPGVTGQPQHFGDGTRLSIL.

The V and J genes are TRBV4-3 and TRBJ2-2, with 7 bases that match TRBD1. Per germline, CDR1 LGHNA and CDR2 YSLEER. V dropped 0 bases and J dropped 3; count of bases not matched to a gene: 4. The CDR3 extends over 16 amino acids. The CDR3 DNA sequence: TGCGCCAGCAGCCAAGACCGGGACAGATACACCGGGGAGCTGTTTTTT. Its protein product is CASSQDRDRYTGELFF.

The J gene is TRBJ2-4, the V gene TRBV5-1, with D perhaps TRBD2 (5 bases). Germline V gene data show CDR1 as SGHRS and CDR2 as YFSETQ. The CDR3 length is 15 residues. V gave up 3 bases and J gave up 5 bases, with 15 bases separating them. The CDR3 sequence: CASSSDAGSQNIQYF. The CDR3 nucleotides read TGCGCCAGCAGCTCGGACGCGGGCAGCCAAAACATTCAGTACTTC.

The chain is built from TRBV5-4 and TRBJ2-1; maybe TRBD2 (5 bases). Germline V lookup: CDR1 SGHNT, CDR2 YYREEE (reference sequence). CDR3 length equals 15 residues. Trimming stripped 5 bases from V and 4 bases from J, with 16 bases between. The CDR3 region is CASRRSGTRYNEQFF. The CDR3 nucleotides read TGTGCCAGCAGGAGGTCGGGAACGAGATACAATGAGCAGTTCTTC.

The genes are TRBV6-1 and TRBJ2-3, with 8 bases lining up with TRBD2. J gave up 2 bases and V 4 bases, and 8 bases lay outside the gene matches. Germline loops: CDR1 MNHNS, CDR2 SASEGT. The CDR3 has 16 amino acids. The CDR3 sequence: CASSGPGLGITDTQYF. The CDR3 DNA is TGTGCCAGCAGTGGGCCGGGACTAGGGATCACAGATACGCAGTATTTT.

The CDR3 region has the DNA TGCGCCAGCAGTGAGTCGGGAAGGGGAATGACTGAAGCTTTCTTT. As protein: CASSESGRGMTEAFF. This chain connects TRBV10-1 to TRBJ1-1; D possibly corresponds to TRBD1 (5 bases). In germline, CDR1 is WNHNN, CDR2 SYGVQD (reference sequence). This CDR3 has 15 amino acids. Trimming removed 0 bases from V and 5 bases from J, with 13 bases in between.

The chain joins TRBV9 to TRBJ2-3; 10 nucleotides agree with TRBD2. Germline CDR1 and CDR2: SGDLS and YYNGEE. The CDR3 covers 14 residues. V shed 6 bases, J shed 2 bases, and the junction held 3 bases outside the gene matches. The CDR3 loop reads CASTLAGDTDTQYF. The DNA for the CDR3 is TGTGCCAGCACTCTAGCGGGGGACACAGATACGCAGTATTTT.

The chain combines TRBV27 with TRBJ1-5; D is unclear. The CDR3 sequence is 14 residues long. The germline V gene has CDR1 MNHEY and CDR2 SMNVEV (reference sequence). V was shortened by 2 bases and J by 3 bases, with 8 bases between the two germline ends. Written as DNA, the CDR3 is TGTGCCAGCAGTTTAGTCCCAGTCAATCAGCCCCAGCATTTT. This gives the protein CASSLVPVNQPQHF.

The chain joins TRBV28 to TRBJ2-7; a weak D match, TRBD2 (6 bases). This CDR3 is 13 amino acids long. CDR1 is MDHEN, CDR2 SYDVKM, per germline. The V gene lost 7 bases and the J gene lost 3 bases, with 13 bases spanning the gap. The CDR3 protein is CASTRGLLYEQYF. The CDR3 DNA is TGTGCCAGCACAAGGGGACTCCTCTACGAGCAGTACTTC.